The next 3 T cell receptor beta chains were all read from a single sample in a study of blood T cell repertoires in COVID-19. TCRdb's copy holds only in-frame clones and misses some; the assay was immunoSEQ multiplex PCR. The top ten clones hold about 2.1% of a sample with fewer than 350,000 clones, approximately 91% of them seen once. Sequencing was done on a sample of PBMCs or T cells enriched from blood (not recorded which). Receptor source: a woman in her thirties or forties with acute COVID-19.

V gene TRBV9 combines with J gene TRBJ2-2; D is unclear. With 0 bases removed from V and 3 bases from J, the gap between germline ends came to 9 bases. CDR3 length: 15 residues. Germline V gene sequence: CDR1 SGDLS, CDR2 YYNGEE. CDR3 bases: TGTGCCAGCAGCGTAGGCCTAGACTACACCGGGGAGCTGTTTTTT. As protein: CASSVGLDYTGELFF.

This sequence joins TRBV14 and TRBJ1-2, with a weak D call TRBD1 (6 bases). Germline assignment: CDR1 SGHDN and CDR2 FVKESK. Trimming pared 4 bases from V and 5 bases from J, leaving 20 bases between. The CDR3 length is 16 residues. DNA of the CDR3: TGTGCCAGCAGCCCCGGGACAAGGGGAGCGGGGTATGGCTACACCTTC. Translated, it gives CASSPGTRGAGYGYTF.

V usage is TRBV4-2 and J usage is TRBJ1-4, with 12 bases identical to TRBD1. This CDR3 spans 16 amino acids. Germline-derived CDR1 and CDR2 are LGHNA and YNFKEQ. After removal of 2 bases from V and 10 bases from J, the junction contained 8 bases not matched to a gene. The CDR3 DNA reads TGTGCCAGCAGCCAACCTAGGGGACAGGGGGCTTTAAAACTGTTTTTT. It yields the protein CASSQPRGQGALKLFF.